This record covers a single T cell receptor beta chain. Its antigen remains unidentified. Sorted subsets were amplified in replicate PCRs using around 200 ng DNA, tens of thousands of T cell genomes. The table came from immunoSEQ multiplex PCR; TCRdb's copy has only in-frame clones and leaves some out. The data show millions of clones, roughly 91% seen once. This entry comes from a study of shared clonotypes between healthy human individuals. General study results and limits: Incomplete sequencing of sorted subsets was indicated by rarefaction despite large depth. Compared with memory subsets, naive subsets generally had larger estimated richness.

Cells designated naive CD8 were CD45RO-negative and were positively selected for CCR7, with terminally differentiated effector memory CD45RA+ cells excluded. The CDR3 totals 14 residues. Looked up from germline, CDR1 is MNHEY and CDR2 is SMNVEV (reference sequence). V lost 6 bases, J lost 5 bases, and 9 bases stayed unmatched. V is TRBV27 and J is TRBJ2-7, with TRBD2 matching over 8 bases. The sequenced material came from naive CD8+ T cells from PBMCs. The receptor's source is a man younger than 30 in good health. Some clones in this sample may be carry-over from other donors' samples. The CDR3 loop is CASSNGGVFHEQYF. CDR3 coding DNA: TGTGCCAGCAGCAACGGGGGGGTTTTCCACGAGCAGTACTTC.